This T cell receptor (beta chain) was retrieved from a study of CDR3 diversity in severe acne. TCRdb fed the PCR reads into MiXCR, producing one record per CDR3 protein. The sample lists approximately 90,000 distinct CDR3 sequences, 45% to 50% occurring once. This clonotype showed up many times. This clonotype was obtained from a male donor in good health, serving as a control. Sequencing was done on a sample of blood.

The CDR3 DNA follows: TGTGCCAGCAGCTTAGGACTAGCGGGGGGCGGGGAGACCCAGTACTTC. This gives the protein CASSLGLAGGGETQYF. The V call is TRBV5-8, the J call TRBJ2-5, with TRBD2 matching 14 bases. The CDR3 is made up of 16 amino acids. The germline V gene has CDR1 SGHTS and CDR2 YDEGEE. V shed 2 bases, J shed 5 bases, and the junction held 5 bases outside the gene matches.